A single sample gave rise to the 27 T cell receptor beta chains below, sequenced in a study of regulatory T cells in long-lasting Graves disease. Specified time point: newly diagnosed GD, antithyroid drugs for less than 3 months. The authors made the TCR library using RNA they extracted from PBMCs. iRepertoire HTBI primers and Arm-PCR of CDR3 regions built TCR beta libraries. TCRdb re-called the multiplex PCR reads through MiXCR, storing one row per CDR3 protein. This table holds a few hundred thousand distinct CDR3 sequences, 11% to 15% found once. This same sample was also part of a study on T cells in Graves' hyperthyroidism and ophthalmopathy.

This specimen consisted of peripheral blood mononuclear cells (PBMCs), obtained at new diagnosis, from a patient treated with antithyroid drugs. These TCRs come from a woman between 50 and 59 years old with Graves disease.

This clonotype was counted a few times. J is TRBJ2-3 and V is TRBV28, with 9 bases matching TRBD2. This CDR3 has 17 residues. Germline V gene data show CDR1 as MDHEN and CDR2 as SYDVKM. The junction had 9 bases not matched to a gene; V was cut back by 3 bases and J by 2 bases. CDR3 loop: CASSFGGIAGVTDTQYF. CDR3 nucleotide sequence: TGTGCCAGCAGTTTCGGTGGGATAGCGGGAGTCACAGATACGCAGTATTTT.

Remarks on this clonotype: A far larger clone differs by one base, so this is likely a read error. The V gene is TRBV27, the J gene TRBJ2-7, with 13 bases aligning to TRBD2. This CDR3 comprises 17 residues. Per germline, CDR1 MNHEY and CDR2 SMNVEV (reference sequence). CDR3: CASSPLRLAGGSYERYF. In DNA form, the CDR3 reads TGTGCCAGCAGCCCCCTGAGACTAGCGGGAGGCTCCTACGAGCGGTACTTC.

This clonotype was detected many times. The chain employs TRBV6-5 and TRBJ2-1; 9 nucleotides align to TRBD2. The V gene end was trimmed by 2 bases and the J gene end by 8 bases; junction bases not matched to a gene: 7. CDR1 and CDR2 (germline): MNHEY, SVGAGI. The CDR3 covers 15 residues. The CDR3 DNA reads TGTGCCAGCAGTTACAGGCGGGAGGGCGAGGATGAGCAGTTCTTC. Encoded protein: CASSYRREGEDEQFF.

In this sample, this clonotype turned up many times. The chain uses TRBV29-1 and TRBJ2-5; 9 bases are shared with TRBD1. After removal of 7 bases from V and 3 bases from J, the junction contained 3 bases not matched to a gene. The germline V gene has CDR1 SQVTM and CDR2 ANQGSEA. The CDR3 is made up of 12 amino acids. The CDR3 DNA is TGCAGCGGAACAGGGGGCAAAGAGACCCAGTACTTC. Protein product: CSGTGGKETQYF.

This clonotype showed up many times. The chain links TRBV2 to TRBJ2-3, with a tentative D call TRBD1 (5 bases). This CDR3 contains 15 residues. From germline, CDR1 is SNHLY and CDR2 FYNNEI. V was shortened by 1 base and J by 0 bases, with 8 bases between the two germline ends. This chain's CDR3 is CASSEGTTSTDTQYF. For the CDR3, the DNA is TGTGCCAGCAGTGAAGGGACAACTAGCACAGATACGCAGTATTTT.

Only a few counts were recorded for this clonotype. A much larger clone differs from this one at a single base, so this may be a read error. The CDR3 nucleotides are TGTGCCAGCTGCAGGGGCAATCAGCCCCAGCATTTT. Residues: CASCRGNQPQHF. The chain uses TRBV2 and TRBJ1-5, with D possibly TRBD1 on 5 matching bases. Deletions cut 8 bases from V and 2 bases from J, with 7 bases between. Germline assignment: CDR1 SNHLY and CDR2 FYNNEI. The CDR3 is made up of 12 amino acids.

The chain couples TRBV7-2 to TRBJ2-1; no reliable D call. This CDR3 contains 16 residues. V was clipped by 1 base and J by 0 bases, with 10 bases between them. The germline CDR1 and CDR2 sequences are SGHTA and FQGNSA. The CDR3: CASSLGIGLSYNEQFF. DNA of the CDR3: TGTGCCAGCAGCTTAGGAATAGGGCTCTCCTACAATGAGCAGTTCTTC.

In its sample, this clonotype was seen many times. The V and J genes are TRBV3-1 and TRBJ2-1; D is possibly TRBD2 (5 bases). Germline CDR1 LGHDT, CDR2 YNNKEL (reference sequence). V was pared by 5 bases and J by 4 bases, with 9 bases between. The length of the CDR3 is 13 residues. The CDR3: CASSVAQYNEQFF. CDR3 DNA sequence: TGTGCCAGCAGCGTAGCGCAATACAATGAGCAGTTCTTC.

This clonotype appeared many times. The rearrangement joins TRBV2 to TRBJ1-5; possibly TRBD1 for D (5 bases). The CDR3 spans 14 residues. Trimming pared 5 bases from V and 3 bases from J, leaving 11 bases between. Germline V gene data show CDR1 as SNHLY and CDR2 as FYNNEI. This CDR3 is CASSTGNHNQPQHF. The CDR3 DNA is TGTGCCAGCAGTACAGGTAATCACAATCAGCCCCAGCATTTT. Full variable domain (outside the CDR3, taken from reference TRBV2 and TRBJ1-5): EPEVTQTPSHQVTQMGQEVILRCVPISNHLYFYWYRQILGQKVEFLVSFYNNEISEKSEIFDDQFSVERPDGSNFTLKIRSTKLEDSAMYFCASSTGNHNQPQHFGDGTRLSIL.

This clonotype has a handful of counts. This chain joins TRBV5-1 and TRBJ2-2, with a weak D call TRBD2 (6 bases). CDR3 length: 15 amino acids. With 4 bases removed from V and 0 bases from J, the gap between germline ends came to 10 bases. Per germline, CDR1 SGHRS and CDR2 YFSETQ. This chain's CDR3 is CASSRGTANTGELFF. CDR3 bases: TGCGCCAGCAGCCGGGGGACCGCGAACACCGGGGAGCTGTTTTTT.

This clonotype appeared many times. This rearrangement joins TRBV12-3 or TRBV12-4 to TRBJ2-3; 14 bases map to TRBD2. The CDR3 sequence is 16 residues long. With 6 bases clipped from V and 6 bases from J, the junction kept 8 bases outside the gene matches. The CDR3 DNA reads as TGTGCCAGCAGCCCCGGGACTAGCGGGAGTAGGGATACGCAGTATTTT. This encodes CASSPGTSGSRDTQYF.

This clonotype has at least ten counts. The chain couples TRBV28 to TRBJ1-2, with a tentative D call TRBD1 (6 bases). There are 13 residues in the CDR3. Trimming pared 6 bases from V and 4 bases from J, leaving 12 bases between. Per germline, CDR1 MDHEN and CDR2 SYDVKM. The CDR3 DNA reads TGTGCCAGCAGCTTAGGGGGAGTCTATGGCTACACCTTC. Translation: CASSLGGVYGYTF.

About this clonotype itself: A much larger clone lies a single base off, so this may be a read error. The CDR3: CSARPDEGPHHF. CDR3 nucleotides: TGCAGTGCTAGGCCCGACGAGGGGCCCCATCATTTT. The chain links TRBV20-1 to TRBJ1-5; tentative D call: TRBD1 (5 bases). The CDR3 is 12 residues long. Germline V gene lookup returns CDR1 DFQATT and CDR2 SNEGSKA (reference sequence).

A few counts support this clonotype. The gene calls are TRBV10-3 and TRBJ2-5, with D tentatively TRBD1 (6 bases). V lost 3 bases and J lost 5, with 19 bases in between. Germline V gene data show CDR1 as ENHRY and CDR2 as SYGVKD. The CDR3 contains 16 residues. This CDR3 is CAISDGDRDTSETQYF. CDR3 sequence (DNA): TGTGCCATCAGTGATGGGGATCGGGACACCTCGGAGACCCAGTACTTC.

This clonotype showed up many times. The CDR3 region is CASSFQGSGSEQYF. The CDR3 DNA reads as TGTGCCAGCAGCTTCCAGGGTAGCGGGAGTGAGCAGTACTTC. The chain is built from TRBV11-2 and TRBJ2-7; the match to TRBD2 covers 9 bases. CDR1 and CDR2 (germline): SGHAT, FQNNGV. CDR3 length equals 14 residues. V shed 3 bases and J 7 bases; nucleotides not matched to a gene: 7.

This clonotype showed up just a few times. The V gene is TRBV20-1, the J gene TRBJ1-6, with TRBD1 identical over 7 bases. Per the germline V gene, CDR1 is DFQATT and CDR2 is SNEGSKA (reference sequence). V lost 4 bases to trimming and J lost 6 bases; unmatched junction nucleotides: 9. The CDR3 has 15 residues. The CDR3 here is CSANEGAEINSPLHF. The CDR3 DNA sequence: TGCAGTGCTAATGAGGGGGCCGAAATTAATTCACCCCTCCACTTT.

This clonotype came up many times. This chain uses TRBV6-2 or TRBV6-3 with TRBJ2-7; 7 bases map to TRBD2. This CDR3 is 14 amino acids long. In germline, CDR1 is MNHEY, CDR2 SVGEGT. The V and J ends lost 6 bases and 4 bases, in that order; junction bases with no gene match: 9. The CDR3 DNA sequence: TGTGCCAGCAGCGCGGGAGATCGGATTTACGAGCAGTACTTC. Its translation: CASSAGDRIYEQYF.

This clonotype was observed many times. The rearrangement uses TRBV7-2 and TRBJ1-1; D gene uncertain. CDR3 size: 15 residues. V was shortened by 3 bases and J by 0 bases, with 11 bases between the two germline ends. The V gene's germline CDR1 is SGHTA and CDR2 FQGNSA. CDR3 nucleotide sequence: TGTGCCAGCAGCTTGCAGCCTCACATGAACACTGAAGCTTTCTTT. Protein sequence: CASSLQPHMNTEAFF.

V gene TRBV6-2 or TRBV6-3 combines with J gene TRBJ2-1; D is unresolved. The V end was cut by 7 bases, the J end by 0 bases, with 13 bases between. Germline V gene sequence: CDR1 MNHEY, CDR2 SVGEGT. The CDR3 has 15 amino acids. The CDR3 DNA sequence: TGTGCCAGCAAGTCGGCGGAGCGCTCCTACAATGAGCAGTTCTTC. It translates to CASKSAERSYNEQFF.

A word on this clonotype: A read error is possible here, since a much larger clone lies one base away. V usage is TRBV28 and J usage is TRBJ2-5, with 7 bases fitting TRBD1. V was clipped by 4 bases and J by 9 bases; unmatched bases: 5. From germline, CDR1 is MDHEN and CDR2 SYDVKM. The CDR3 has 12 amino acids. The CDR3 region has the DNA TGTGCCAGCAGTTCGACAGGGAAGGCCCAGTACTTC. Translation gives CASSSTGKAQYF. The variable domain in full, completed from reference TRBV28 and TRBJ2-5, reads DVKVTQSSRYLVKRTGEKVFLECVQDMDHENMFWYRQDPGLGLRLIYFSYDVKMKEKGDIPEGYSVSREKKERFSLILESASTNQTSMYLCASSSTGKAQYFGPGTRLLVL.

This clonotype showed up many times. J is TRBJ2-7 and V is TRBV11-2; D unclear. CDR1 and CDR2 from the germline V gene are SGHAT and FQNNGV. The CDR3 spans 10 residues. Trimming left V 1 base short and J 6 bases short, with 1 base between. As DNA, the CDR3 is TGTGCCAGCAGCTTAGTCGAGCAGTACTTC. Its protein product is CASSLVEQYF.

This clonotype was counted ten times or more. The gene calls are TRBV28 and TRBJ2-7, with 7 nucleotides matching TRBD1. CDR1 and CDR2 (germline): MDHEN, SYDVKM. V trimming: 6 bases; J trimming: 3 bases; junction bases outside the gene matches: 11. The CDR3 contains 15 residues. CDR3 protein: CASRSKTGIVYEQYF. The CDR3, as DNA: TGTGCCAGCAGGTCAAAGACAGGGATCGTCTACGAGCAGTACTTC.

At least ten counts were recorded for this clonotype. The V call is TRBV2, the J call TRBJ2-5, with TRBD2 as a possible D gene (6 bases). The V and J ends lost 0 bases and 5 bases respectively, with 16 bases between them. There are 16 residues in the CDR3. Germline lookup yields CDR1 SNHLY and CDR2 FYNNEI. The CDR3 DNA follows: TGTGCCAGCAGTGAAGCCTTTATGGGGGGAAGTGAGACCCAGTACTTC. Its protein product is CASSEAFMGGSETQYF.

Points on this clonotype: Only one base separates this from a far larger clonotype, so it likely reflects a read error. The chain has TRBV2 and TRBJ2-1, with TRBD1 matching 7 bases. CDR1 is SNHLY, CDR2 FYNNEI, per germline. The CDR3 is made up of 15 amino acids. The ends lost 7 bases at V and 10 bases at J; junction bases unmatched: 16. DNA for the CDR3: TGTGCCAGCAACCGTCTCCGGGACAGCACCTACGAGCAGTTCTTC. Protein: CASNRLRDSTYEQFF.

In this sample, this clonotype turned up a few times. The rearrangement joins TRBV5-1 to TRBJ1-1; D is uncertain. CDR1 and CDR2 (germline): SGHRS, YFSETQ. This CDR3 is built from 14 residues. V was trimmed by 1 base and J by 0 bases, leaving 7 bases between them. The CDR3 region is CASSLIGMNTEAFF. CDR3 in DNA: TGCGCCAGCAGCTTGATAGGAATGAACACTGAAGCTTTCTTT.

This clonotype came up many times. This chain links TRBV20-1 with TRBJ2-1; 8 nucleotides match TRBD1. Trimming took 6 bases from V and 2 from J; bases not matched to a gene: 6. This CDR3 region has 14 residues. Germline-derived CDR1 and CDR2 are DFQATT and SNEGSKA (reference sequence). CDR3 in amino acids: CSARDRRAYNEQFF. The DNA for the CDR3 is TGCAGTGCCAGGGACAGGCGAGCCTACAATGAGCAGTTCTTC.

Points on this clonotype: The junction departs from germline at one end; a sequencing error may be responsible. The chain couples TRBV25-1 to TRBJ2-7; 13 bases are a match to TRBD2. Germline V gene lookup returns CDR1 MGHDK and CDR2 SYGVNS. There are 15 residues in the CDR3. CDR3 DNA sequence: TGTGCCGGCAGTGCGACTAGCGGGGGGTACTACGAGCAGTACTTC. The encoded protein is CAGSATSGGYYEQYF.